Presented here are 16 T cell receptor beta chains from one specimen sequenced in a study of identifying expanded T cells in peripheral blood (dated by TCRdb to between 2019 and 2020). Preparation of the library involved the immunoSEQ multiplex PCR assay. The table comes from immuneACCESS by way of TCRdb, which keeps in-frame sequences with V and J called. Part of the clones is missing from these tables; in studies checked, under half for an unresolved V gene and the rest for unknown reasons. A total of over 100,000 clones appear in this sample, about 87% of them only once. Of the sample, around 8.3% is held by the ten largest clones. Sequenced sample: blood. These receptors came from a person between 18 and 75 years old in good health.

Here the CDR3 reads CASSVSRDRKNYGYTF. DNA of the CDR3: TGTGCCAGCAGTGTAAGCCGGGACAGGAAAAACTATGGCTACACCTTC. The rearrangement links TRBV2 to TRBJ1-2; 8 bases line up with TRBD1. Germline CDR1 is SNHLY and CDR2 is FYNNEI. Germline trimming cut 4 bases from V and 2 bases from J; bases unmatched to any gene: 9. This CDR3 is 16 amino acids long.

The chain has TRBV19 and TRBJ2-3; TRBD1 agrees at 7 bases. V dropped 5 bases and J dropped 6; count of bases not matched to a gene: 11. The CDR3 consists of 15 residues. Germline V gene data show CDR1 as LNHDA and CDR2 as SQIVND (reference sequence). CDR3 bases: TGTGCCAGTAGTCGGACAGGCCCCCCGAAGGATACGCAGTATTTT. It codes for CASSRTGPPKDTQYF.

This rearrangement joins TRBV7-9 to TRBJ1-1, with a possible D match to TRBD1 (5 bases). Germline V lookup: CDR1 SEHNR, CDR2 FQNEAQ (reference sequence). Trimming removed 5 bases at V and 3 bases at J, with 10 bases between. The CDR3 has 13 residues. The CDR3 loop reads CASSLRGDTEAFF. CDR3 DNA sequence: TGTGCCAGCAGCCTAAGGGGAGACACTGAAGCTTTCTTT. The full variable domain, with the rest looked up from reference TRBV7-9 and TRBJ1-1, is DTGVSQNPRHKITKRGQNVTFRCDPISEHNRLYWYRQTLGQGPEFLTYFQNEAQLEKSRLLSDRFSAERPKGSFSTLEIQRTEQGDSAMYLCASSLRGDTEAFFGQGTRLTVV.

The chain has TRBV7-2 and TRBJ2-1, with 12 nucleotides matching TRBD2. Germline-derived CDR1 and CDR2 are SGHTA and FQGNSA. V lost 2 bases to trimming and J lost 8 bases; unmatched junction nucleotides: 7. The CDR3 totals 16 residues. CDR3 nucleotides: TGTGCCAGCAGCTTACGGACTAGCGGGGCGTATTATGAGCAGTTCTTC. Residues: CASSLRTSGAYYEQFF.

V is TRBV5-4 and J is TRBJ2-1; unclear D gene. V lost 4 bases and J lost 1, with 6 bases in between. The CDR3 is 13 amino acids. Germline-derived CDR1 and CDR2 are SGHNT and YYREEE (reference sequence). CDR3 residues: CASSLWSYNEQFF. CDR3 DNA: TGTGCCAGCAGCCTCTGGTCCTACAATGAGCAGTTCTTC.

This chain joins TRBV18 and TRBJ2-1; D unresolved. The germline V gene has CDR1 KGHSH and CDR2 LQKENI. Between the trimmed V and J ends, which lost 0 bases and 5 bases, there was a span of 14 bases. CDR3 length: 16 amino acids. The DNA of the CDR3 is TGTGCCAGCTCACCACCAAAGAGCAGAGAGAACAATGAGCAGTTCTTC. This encodes CASSPPKSRENNEQFF.

The gene calls are TRBV6-5 and TRBJ1-2; D is undetermined. There are 13 residues in the CDR3. V was shortened by 5 bases and J by 3 bases, with 10 bases between the two germline ends. CDR1 and CDR2 from the germline V gene are MNHEY and SVGAGI. The CDR3 DNA reads as TGTGCCAGCAGTCACGGCAGGCACTATGGCTACACCTTC. Amino acids: CASSHGRHYGYTF.

V usage is TRBV5-6 and J usage is TRBJ2-1; 7 bases fit TRBD2. Germline CDR1 is SGHDT and CDR2 is YYEEEE. The CDR3 is made up of 13 amino acids. The trim removed 3 bases at V and 6 bases at J, leaving 3 bases unmatched. DNA for the CDR3: TGTGCCAGCAGCTACGGCGGGGGCAATGAGCAGTTCTTC. It yields the protein CASSYGGGNEQFF.

This clone occurred a few times. As DNA, the CDR3 is TGTGCCAGCAGCTACCTAACGGCCGGCGGCGGGGAGCTGTTTTTT. This translates into CASSYLTAGGGELFF. The chain employs TRBV7-3 and TRBJ2-2; D is ambiguous. CDR1 is SGHTA and CDR2 is FQGTGA in the germline V gene. V was cut by 4 bases and J by 7 bases, with 16 bases left in between. The CDR3 has 15 residues.

The chain couples TRBV10-3 to TRBJ2-7; possible D gene TRBD2, 6 bases. Germline values: CDR1 ENHRY, CDR2 SYGVKD. Trimming took 1 base from V and 10 from J, leaving 17 bases between them. This CDR3 has 14 amino acids. The CDR3 protein is CAISEFVSGNIQYF. CDR3 DNA sequence: TGTGCCATCAGTGAGTTTGTTAGCGGCAATATTCAGTACTTC.

This clone was seen more than once but under ten times. This chain joins TRBV7-3 and TRBJ1-6, with D perhaps matching TRBD1 (5 bases). This CDR3 contains 16 residues. Trimming shortened V by 5 bases and J by 10 bases, and 21 bases separated the two germline ends. Germline loops: CDR1 SGHTA, CDR2 FQGTGA. The DNA of the CDR3 is TGTGCCAGCAGCATTTCGGGGGATTTGCGGCGGTCACCCCTCCACTTT. Protein: CASSISGDLRRSPLHF.

Only one count was recorded for this clone. V is TRBV7-2 and J is TRBJ1-2, with D perhaps TRBD1 (5 bases). The CDR3 runs to 14 residues. Between the trimmed V and J ends, which lost 1 base and 7 bases, there was a span of 13 bases. CDR1 is SGHTA and CDR2 is FQGNSA in the germline V gene. The CDR3 sequence: CASSLVAREGGYTF. Here the CDR3 DNA reads TGTGCCAGCAGCTTAGTGGCCAGGGAGGGTGGCTACACCTTC.

V is TRBV29-1 and J is TRBJ2-7; D may be TRBD2 (6 bases). CDR3 size: 16 residues. Trimming left V 3 bases short and J 1 base short, with 19 bases between. Germline-derived CDR1 and CDR2 are SQVTM and ANQGSEA. CDR3 sequence reads: CSVDGGPTVGSYEQYF. Written as DNA, the CDR3 is TGCAGCGTTGACGGGGGACCAACAGTGGGGTCCTACGAGCAGTACTTC.

The chain has TRBV6-5 and TRBJ1-5; 7 positions agree with TRBD1. The V gene's germline CDR1 is MNHEY and CDR2 SVGAGI. Losses at the gene ends were 5 bases for V and 0 bases for J; bases not matched to a gene: 4. The CDR3 covers 15 residues. The CDR3 loop reads CASSRTGHSNQPQHF. The CDR3 nucleotides are TGTGCCAGCAGTCGGACAGGACATAGCAATCAGCCCCAGCATTTT.

The genes are TRBV7-9 and TRBJ1-1; no reliable D call. Trimming stripped 5 bases from V and 0 bases from J, with 13 bases between. This CDR3 comprises 15 residues. Germline CDR1 SEHNR, CDR2 FQNEAQ (reference sequence). This CDR3 is CASSVDGVMNTEAFF. The CDR3 nucleotides are TGTGCCAGCAGCGTGGACGGGGTTATGAACACTGAAGCTTTCTTT.

In the case of this clone: Other DNA sequences of this sample code for an identical CDR3. The chain combines TRBV5-1 with TRBJ2-3; D remains ambiguous. The germline V gene encodes CDR1 SGHRS and CDR2 YFSETQ. The length of the CDR3 is 12 residues. The ends were cut back, 4 bases at V and 3 bases at J, with 6 bases in the middle. CDR3 sequence: CASSLPTDTQYF. The CDR3 DNA follows: TGCGCCAGCAGCCTTCCGACAGATACGCAGTATTTT.